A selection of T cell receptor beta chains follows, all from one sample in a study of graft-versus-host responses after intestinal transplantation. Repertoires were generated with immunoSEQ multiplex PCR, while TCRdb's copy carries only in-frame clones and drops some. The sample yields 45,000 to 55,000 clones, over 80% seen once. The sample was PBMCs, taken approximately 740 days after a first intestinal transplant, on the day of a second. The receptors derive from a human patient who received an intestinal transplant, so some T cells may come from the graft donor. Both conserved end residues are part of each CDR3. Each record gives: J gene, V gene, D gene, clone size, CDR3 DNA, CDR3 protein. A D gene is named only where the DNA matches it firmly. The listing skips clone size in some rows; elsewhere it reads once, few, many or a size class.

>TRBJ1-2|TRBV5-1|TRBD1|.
TGCGCCAGCAGCTTGGGCCCGGGACAGGATTATGGCTACACCTTC
CASSLGPGQDYGYTF
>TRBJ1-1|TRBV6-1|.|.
TGTGCCAGCAGTGACTGGGGGAACACTGAAGCTTTCTTT
CASSDWGNTEAFF
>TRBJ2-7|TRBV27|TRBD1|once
TGTGCCAGCAGTTTAGGGACAGGGGTGGCCTACGAGCAGTACTTC
CASSLGTGVAYEQYF
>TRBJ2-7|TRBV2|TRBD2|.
TGTGCCAGCAGAATAGCGGGGGGCTACGAGCAGTACTTC
CASRIAGGYEQYF
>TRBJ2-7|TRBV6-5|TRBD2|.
TGTGCCAGCAGTTACTCACGACTAGCGGGGAACTACGAGCAGTACTTC
CASSYSRLAGNYEQYF
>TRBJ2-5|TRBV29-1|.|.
TGCAGCGTTGAAGGGTATCCCTCTTTGGGGGAGGCCCCAGAGACCCAGTACTTC
CSVEGYPSLGEAPETQYF
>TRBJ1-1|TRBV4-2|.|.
TGTGCCAGCAGCCAAGATCCCGCCCGGAGGAACACTGAAGCTTTCTTT
CASSQDPARRNTEAFF
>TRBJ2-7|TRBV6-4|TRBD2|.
TGTGCCAGCAGTGACAGGGCTAGCGGGATTCACGAGCAGTACTTC
CASSDRASGIHEQYF
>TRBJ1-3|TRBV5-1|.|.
TGCGCCAGCAGCTTTACAGCGACGAGCTCTGGAAACACCATATATTTT
CASSFTATSSGNTIYF
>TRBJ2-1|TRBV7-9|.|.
TGTGCCAGCAGCCCCGAGAATGGTAATGAGCAGTTCTTC
CASSPENGNEQFF
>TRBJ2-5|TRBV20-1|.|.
TGCAGTGCCACTGGAGGAGAGACCCAGTACTTC
CSATGGETQYF
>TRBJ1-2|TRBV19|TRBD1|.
TGTGCCAGTCGCCCTCCGGGACAGGGGGCAAGTGGCTACACCTTC
CASRPPGQGASGYTF
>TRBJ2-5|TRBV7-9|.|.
TGTGCCAGCAGCCTCGGGGTCTCCTGGGAGACCCAGTACTTC
CASSLGVSWETQYF
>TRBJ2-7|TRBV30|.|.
TGTGCCTGGAGTCTGGCGGAGGCCTACGAGCAGTACTTC
CAWSLAEAYEQYF
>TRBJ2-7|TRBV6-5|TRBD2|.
TGTGCCAGCAGCGAGACTAGCGGGAGTTCCTACGAGCAGTACTTC
CASSETSGSSYEQYF
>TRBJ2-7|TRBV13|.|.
TGTGCCAGCAGCTTAGGCCGGGACGGCTCCTACGAGCAGTACTTC
CASSLGRDGSYEQYF
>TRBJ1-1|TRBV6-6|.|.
TGTGCCAGCAGAGAGGGGGTTTGGAGTGAAGCTTTCTTT
CASREGVWSEAFF
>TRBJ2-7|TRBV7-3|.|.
TGTGCCAGCAGCTTAATGGACGGGCCCTACGAGCAGTACTTC
CASSLMDGPYEQYF
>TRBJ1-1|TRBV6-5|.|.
TGTGCCAGCAGCGAAACTTGGGACACTGAAGCTTTCTTT
CASSETWDTEAFF
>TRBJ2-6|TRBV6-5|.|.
TGTGCCAGCAGTTACGGCGGGGATGGGGCCAACGTCCTGACTTTC
CASSYGGDGANVLTF
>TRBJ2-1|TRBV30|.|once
TGTGCCTGGAGTGTCTACAATGAGCAGTTCTTC
CAWSVYNEQFF
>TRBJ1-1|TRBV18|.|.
TGTGCCAGCTCACCACCGCTAGGGGATGAAGCTTTCTTT
CASSPPLGDEAFF
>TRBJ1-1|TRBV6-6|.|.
TGTGCCAGCAGTTACTCGAGGGTCACTGAAGCTTTCTTT
CASSYSRVTEAFF
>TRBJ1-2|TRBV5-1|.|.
TGCGCCAGCAGCTTGTCAGGGTCAGACTATGGCTACACCTTC
CASSLSGSDYGYTF
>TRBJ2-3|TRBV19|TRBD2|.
TGTGCCAGTAGTATGAGCGGGAGGGGTTGGACAGATACGCAGTATTTT
CASSMSGRGWTDTQYF
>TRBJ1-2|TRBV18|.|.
TGTGCCAGCTCACTGACCCAGGGGAGGTCGGACTATGGCTACACCTTC
CASSLTQGRSDYGYTF
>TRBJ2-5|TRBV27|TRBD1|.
TGTGCCAGCAGTTCCGGGACAGGGGAGACCCAGTACTTC
CASSSGTGETQYF
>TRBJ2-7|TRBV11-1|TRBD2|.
TGTGCCAGCAGCCTCAGTTCCGGGACTAGCGACTACGAGCAGTACTTC
CASSLSSGTSDYEQYF
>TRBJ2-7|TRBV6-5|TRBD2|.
TGTGCCAGCAGTTACTCGCTAGCGGGAATCTACGAGCAGTACTTC
CASSYSLAGIYEQYF
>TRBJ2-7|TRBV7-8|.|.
TGTGCCAGCAGCTCTTTCCACGAGCAGTACTTC
CASSSFHEQYF
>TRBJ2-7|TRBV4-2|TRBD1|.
TGTGCCAGCAGCCAACCTAGGACAGGCCGGAGCTCCTACGAGCAGTACTTC
CASSQPRTGRSSYEQYF
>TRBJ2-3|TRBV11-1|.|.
TGTGCCAGCACCCTGGTGGATAGGGGGGAGCAGTATTTT
CASTLVDRGEQYF
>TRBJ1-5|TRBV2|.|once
TGTGCCAGCAGCCCGGTCCGAACGGGGCTGCAGCCCCAGCATTTT
CASSPVRTGLQPQHF